The T cell receptor (beta chain) described here comes from a study of regulatory T cells in long-lasting Graves disease. Study context: Disease was considered persistent Graves' disease after over 5 years of antithyroid drugs (with positive TSH receptor antibodies). Points from the study as a whole: Persistent disease was associated with favored TRBV28 usage and with favored use of TRBJ1-2 and TRBJ2-5.

Time point indicated: persistent/refractory GD, antithyroid drugs over 5 years with positive TRAb. PBMC RNA served as the TCR library source. Per germline, CDR1 MNHNS and CDR2 SASEGT. The V and J ends lost 5 bases and 7 bases respectively, with 14 bases between them. This CDR3 region has 13 residues. In regard to this clonotype: Its antigen is as yet unknown.

TCR beta libraries were built with iRepertoire HTBI primers and Arm-PCR of CDR3 regions. Original methodology: Throughout the samples, researchers identified 50 to 75 TRBV and approximately 13 TRBJ segments. TCRdb ran MiXCR on the multiplex PCR reads and lists one entry per CDR3 protein. It is TCRdb's table, rather than the study itself, that gives the V and J calls and clone size. The table shows a few hundred thousand distinct CDR3 sequences, with roughly 25% occurring only once. The sequence was collected from a woman aged 40-49 years with Graves disease. This chain connects TRBV6-1 to TRBJ1-1; D is unresolved. The sequenced sample was peripheral blood mononuclear cells (PBMCs), obtained when the disease was refractory, from a patient treated with antithyroid drugs. CDR3 nucleotide sequence: TGTGCCAGCAGTCCGGCCCCAGCAGTTGAAGCTTTCTTT. It specifies CASSPAPAVEAFF.